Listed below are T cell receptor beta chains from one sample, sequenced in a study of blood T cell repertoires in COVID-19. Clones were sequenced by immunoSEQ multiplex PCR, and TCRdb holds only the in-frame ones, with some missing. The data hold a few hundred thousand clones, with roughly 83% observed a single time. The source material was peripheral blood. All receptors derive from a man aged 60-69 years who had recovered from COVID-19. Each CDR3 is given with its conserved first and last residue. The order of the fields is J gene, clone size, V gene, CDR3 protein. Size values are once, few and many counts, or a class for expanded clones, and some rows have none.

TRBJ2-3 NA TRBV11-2 CASSLVDRGVIVTQYF
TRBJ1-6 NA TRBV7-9 CASSLYGGTEDSPLHF
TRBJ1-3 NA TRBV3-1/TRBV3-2 CASSRQGGGNTIYF
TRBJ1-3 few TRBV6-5 CASSRGTDFGNTIYF
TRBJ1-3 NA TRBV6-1 CASSEPPYYPKTADSGNTIYF
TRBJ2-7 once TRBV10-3 CAISPLAGGPYEQYF
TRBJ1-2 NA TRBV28 CASSPRTGPYGYTF
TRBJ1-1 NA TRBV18 CASSPTGQNTEAFF
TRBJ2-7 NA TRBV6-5 CASSQSGEEQYF
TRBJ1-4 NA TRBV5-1 CASSLTGSNEKLFF
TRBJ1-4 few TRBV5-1 CASSGQPNEKLFF
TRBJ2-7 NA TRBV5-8 CASSFSGQGFPPTYEQYF
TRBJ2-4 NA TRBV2 CASSEGGTGGNIQYF
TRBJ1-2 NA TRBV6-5 CASRRRGNYGYTF
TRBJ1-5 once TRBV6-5 CASRGDRNNQPQHF
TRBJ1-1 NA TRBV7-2 CASSHRRGTVYTEAFF
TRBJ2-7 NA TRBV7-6 CASSLYTGSSYEQYF
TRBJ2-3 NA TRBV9 CASSAQRSGSSDTQYF
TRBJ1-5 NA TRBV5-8 CASSPDRASNQPQHF
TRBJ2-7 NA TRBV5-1 CASSIGQRGPSEQYF
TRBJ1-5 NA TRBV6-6 CASSRDSRQPQHF
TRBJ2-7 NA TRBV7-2 CASSLMGQGHEQYF
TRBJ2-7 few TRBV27 CASSLGRAGLYEQYF
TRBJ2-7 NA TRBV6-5 CASRTAPYEQYF
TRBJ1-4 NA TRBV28 CASSSPGGATNEKLFF
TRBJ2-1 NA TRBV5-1 CASSLSTGVGNEQFF
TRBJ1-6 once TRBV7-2 CASSLVGTDNSPLHF
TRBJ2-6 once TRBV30 CAWSPGLFGANVLTF
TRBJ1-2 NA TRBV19 CASSMAPTGGDGYTF
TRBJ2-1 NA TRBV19 CASSMLSGGAGRYNEQFF
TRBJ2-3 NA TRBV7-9 CASSTRGTDTQYF
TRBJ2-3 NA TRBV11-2 CASSPLLAGGFTDTQYF
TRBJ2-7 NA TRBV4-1 CASSQESAGALYEQYF
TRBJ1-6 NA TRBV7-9 CASSLASVSPLHF
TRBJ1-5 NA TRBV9 CASSADMYQPQHF
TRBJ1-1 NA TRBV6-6 CASSVKRGNTEAFF
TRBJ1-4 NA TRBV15 CATSRYGGTEKLFF
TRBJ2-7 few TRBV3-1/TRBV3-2 CASSRTDYEQYF
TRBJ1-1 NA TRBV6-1 CASSEAWRNTEAFF
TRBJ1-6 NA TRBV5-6 CASSPRNHQGGGSSPLHF
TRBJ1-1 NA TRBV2 CASTMDRADAFF
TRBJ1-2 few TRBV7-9 CASSLTGTGDGYTF
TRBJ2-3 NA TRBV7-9 CASSLVAVADTQYF
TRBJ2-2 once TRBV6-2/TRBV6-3 CASSRPGQGNTGELFF
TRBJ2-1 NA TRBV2 CASSDGGGYNEQFF
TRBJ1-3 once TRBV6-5 CASSYFVQNSGNTIYF
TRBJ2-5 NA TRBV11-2 CASSWGTSGTGVTQYF
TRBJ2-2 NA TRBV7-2 CASSNPTSGTGELFF
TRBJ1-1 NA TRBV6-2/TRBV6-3 CASSYGWGQNTEAFF
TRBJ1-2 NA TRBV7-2 CASSQRTGPYGYTF